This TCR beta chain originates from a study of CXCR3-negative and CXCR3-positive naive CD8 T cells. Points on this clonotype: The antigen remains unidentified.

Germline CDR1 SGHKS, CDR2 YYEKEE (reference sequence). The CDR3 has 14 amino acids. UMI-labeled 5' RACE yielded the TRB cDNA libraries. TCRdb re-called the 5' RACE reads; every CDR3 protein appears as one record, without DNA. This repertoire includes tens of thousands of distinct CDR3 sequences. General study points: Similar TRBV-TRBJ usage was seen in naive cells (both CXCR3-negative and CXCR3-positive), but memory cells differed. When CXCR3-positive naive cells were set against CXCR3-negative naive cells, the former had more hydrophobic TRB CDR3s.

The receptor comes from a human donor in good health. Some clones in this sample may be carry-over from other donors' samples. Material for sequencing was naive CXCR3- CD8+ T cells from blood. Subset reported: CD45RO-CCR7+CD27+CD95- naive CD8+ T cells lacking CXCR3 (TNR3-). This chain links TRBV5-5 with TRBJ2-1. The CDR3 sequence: CASSLYPSYNEQFF.